Following are 20 T cell receptor beta chains from one sample sequenced in a study of beta chain features in type 1 diabetes. Study results and limitations: TCRB CDR3 length was moderately but significantly reduced in all four CD4+ subsets of Type 1 diabetes patients.

No antigen has been identified for these receptors. What was sequenced were expressed TCRB transcripts, since all of the isolated RNA had been reverse transcribed. TCRdb keeps only in-frame clones here, not all; method: immunoSEQ multiplex PCR. The table has about 160,000 clones, under 9.5% seen once. Input material: central memory CD4+ T cells from blood. The source is a man younger than 30 with type 1 diabetes.

This chain connects TRBV10-3 to TRBJ2-3, with 7 bases matching TRBD1. This CDR3 comprises 15 residues. The germline gives CDR1 ENHRY, CDR2 SYGVKD. V lost 10 bases to trimming and J lost 4 bases; unmatched junction nucleotides: 14. The chain's CDR3 is CATHPGRGQADTQYF. CDR3 sequence (DNA): TGTGCCACCCACCCGGGAAGGGGGCAGGCAGATACGCAGTATTTT.

This clone was detected a few times. This rearrangement joins TRBV7-8 to TRBJ2-2; TRBD2 might be the D (5 bases). This CDR3 region has 15 residues. Trimming shortened V by 5 bases and J by 3 bases, and 13 bases separated the two germline ends. The germline CDR1 and CDR2 sequences are SGHVS and FQNEAQ. CDR3 coding DNA: TGTGCCAGCAGCGAGACAAACGGGGACACCGGGGAGCTGTTTTTT. Translation: CASSETNGDTGELFF.

The table lists this clone with a few counts. The CDR3 here is CSVDRGAGADTQYF. The CDR3 DNA reads as TGCAGCGTTGACAGGGGGGCCGGGGCAGATACGCAGTATTTT. This chain links TRBV29-1 with TRBJ2-3, with D possibly matching TRBD1 (7 bases). V lost 3 bases and J 4 bases, leaving 14 bases between the germline ends. Germline assignment: CDR1 SQVTM and CDR2 ANQGSEA. The CDR3 covers 14 residues.

The chain employs TRBV7-9 and TRBJ2-3, with 9 nucleotides matching TRBD1. Germline trimming cut 9 bases from V and 2 bases from J; bases unmatched to any gene: 6. This CDR3 comprises 14 residues. The germline V gene has CDR1 SEHNR and CDR2 FQNEAQ (reference sequence). The CDR3 reads CASKQGANTDTQYF. The CDR3 DNA follows: TGTGCCAGTAAACAGGGGGCCAACACAGATACGCAGTATTTT.

This rearrangement joins TRBV6-5 to TRBJ1-2; 9 positions match TRBD1. Germline CDR1 is MNHEY and CDR2 is SVGAGI. The CDR3 has 13 residues. V lost 5 bases, J lost 7 bases, and 5 bases stayed unmatched. CDR3 amino acids: CASSQDRGGGYTF. The DNA for the CDR3 is TGTGCCAGCAGTCAGGACAGGGGAGGTGGCTACACCTTC.

This clone was picked up a small number of times. This chain links TRBV5-6 with TRBJ2-1, with 10 bases identical to TRBD1. After removal of 3 bases from V and 4 bases from J, the junction contained 7 bases not matched to a gene. CDR3 length equals 16 residues. Germline V gene lookup returns CDR1 SGHDT and CDR2 YYEEEE. Written as DNA, the CDR3 is TGTGCCAGCAGCTATAAACCGGGACAGGGGTACAATGAGCAGTTCTTC. Protein sequence: CASSYKPGQGYNEQFF.

This clone was seen a handful of times. The genes are TRBV30 and TRBJ2-3; TRBD2 aligns across 11 bases. Per germline, CDR1 GTSNPN and CDR2 SVGIG (reference sequence). The CDR3 covers 14 residues. V trimming: 6 bases; J trimming: 0 bases; junction bases outside the gene matches: 2. CDR3 protein: CACTSGGSTDTQYF. The CDR3 DNA follows: TGTGCCTGTACTAGCGGGGGTAGCACAGATACGCAGTATTTT.

DNA of the CDR3: TGTGCCAGCAGTCCCGGACAGGGTGGCCAGCCCCAGCATTTT. Translating it yields CASSPGQGGQPQHF. V usage is TRBV28 and J usage is TRBJ1-5; 8 nucleotides agree with TRBD1. CDR1 MDHEN and CDR2 SYDVKM come from the germline V gene. The CDR3 sequence is 14 residues long. The V and J ends lost 5 bases and 7 bases, in that order; junction bases with no gene match: 7.

The V gene is TRBV6-5, the J gene TRBJ2-7; D is ambiguous. This CDR3 is 14 amino acids long. With 4 bases removed from V and 2 bases from J, the gap between germline ends came to 12 bases. From germline, CDR1 is MNHEY and CDR2 SVGAGI. DNA for the CDR3: TGTGCCAGCAGTTTGCCCAGCAGGCCCTACGAGCAGTACTTC. Translation gives CASSLPSRPYEQYF.

J is TRBJ2-3 and V is TRBV25-1, with 11 bases that match TRBD2. V trimming: 6 bases; J trimming: 0 bases; junction bases outside the gene matches: 11. Germline CDR1 is MGHDK and CDR2 is SYGVNS. The CDR3 sequence is 18 residues long. CDR3 nucleotide sequence: TGTGCCAGCAGGGGGGGACTAGCGGCCCAAACCAGCACAGATACGCAGTATTTT. This translates into CASRGGLAAQTSTDTQYF.

This clone has a count of ten or more. The V gene is TRBV28, the J gene TRBJ2-7; D uncertain. Germline V gene sequence: CDR1 MDHEN, CDR2 SYDVKM. Trimming left V 8 bases short and J 3 bases short, with 8 bases between. The length of the CDR3 is 11 residues. CDR3 sequence reads: CASALFYEQYF. The CDR3 coding sequence is TGTGCCAGCGCGCTATTCTACGAGCAGTACTTC.

This chain uses TRBV11-1 with TRBJ2-5; possible D gene TRBD1, 5 bases. Deletions cut 2 bases from V and 4 bases from J, with 8 bases between. CDR1 is SGHAT, CDR2 FQDESV, per germline (reference sequence). This CDR3 has 13 residues. Here the CDR3 reads CASSLFQGETQYF. For the CDR3, the DNA is TGTGCCAGCAGCTTATTCCAGGGAGAGACCCAGTACTTC.

V gene TRBV5-6 combines with J gene TRBJ2-5; 15 bases fit TRBD2. Looked up from germline, CDR1 is SGHDT and CDR2 is YYEEEE. Trimming removed 6 bases from V and 5 bases from J; junction bases left unmatched: 8. The length of the CDR3 is 16 residues. The DNA for the CDR3 is TGTGCCAGCACACGGACTAGCGGGAGGGGTCGGGAGACCCAGTACTTC. Its translation: CASTRTSGRGRETQYF.

This clone was detected only once. The chain carries TRBV28 and TRBJ1-2; 7 nucleotides line up with TRBD1. Germline CDR1 is MDHEN and CDR2 is SYDVKM. J was trimmed by 4 bases and V by 3 bases; bases with no gene match: 5. This CDR3 is built from 14 residues. Here the CDR3 DNA reads TGTGCCAGCAGTTTTGGGGCAGGGGGCTATGGCTACACCTTC. Its translation: CASSFGAGGYGYTF.

The chain combines TRBV6-5 with TRBJ2-3; 7 nucleotides match TRBD2. The V gene's germline CDR1 is MNHEY and CDR2 SVGAGI. The J segment lost 2 bases and the V segment lost 2 bases, leaving 4 bases of the junction unmatched. This CDR3 has 15 residues. The CDR3 loop reads CASSYGGLDTDTQYF. CDR3 DNA sequence: TGTGCCAGCAGTTACGGTGGACTAGACACAGATACGCAGTATTTT.

This clone showed up just a few times. The chain joins TRBV29-1 to TRBJ1-4; possible D gene TRBD1, 6 bases. Germline CDR1 and CDR2: SQVTM and ANQGSEA. The CDR3 has 13 amino acids. The V end was cut by 7 bases, the J end by 10 bases, with 19 bases between. CDR3 bases: TGCAGCGCAGGGGCCCCTACCCAGGGAAAACTGTTTTTT. Translating gives CSAGAPTQGKLFF.

The chain carries TRBV29-1 and TRBJ1-1, with D maybe TRBD1 (6 bases). V was pared by 4 bases and J by 1 base, with 10 bases between. The CDR3 extends over 13 amino acids. The V gene's germline CDR1 is SQVTM and CDR2 ANQGSEA. The CDR3 DNA is TGCAGCGTTGCGGGACAATCGAACACTGAAGCTTTCTTT. This gives the protein CSVAGQSNTEAFF.

This clone was counted between two and nine times. The chain is built from TRBV18 and TRBJ2-1; D may be TRBD2 (5 bases). Trimming left V 4 bases short and J 5 bases short, with 9 bases between. Per germline, CDR1 KGHSH and CDR2 LQKENI. The CDR3 is 13 amino acids. The CDR3 spells CASSQTLDNEQFF. CDR3 coding DNA: TGTGCCAGCTCACAGACACTAGACAATGAGCAGTTCTTC. Complete variable domain (other parts from reference TRBV18 and TRBJ2-1): NAGVMQNPRHLVRRRGQEARLRCSPMKGHSHVYWYRQLPEEGLKFMVYLQKENIIDESGMPKERFSAEFPKEGPSILRIQQVVRGDSAAYFCASSQTLDNEQFFGPGTRLTVL.

V is TRBV5-1 and J is TRBJ1-1, with D hard to call. This CDR3 spans 14 amino acids. The V gene lost 2 bases and the J gene lost 6 bases, with 14 bases spanning the gap. Germline V gives CDR1 SGHRS, CDR2 YFSETQ. CDR3 region: CASSFTNGESEAFF. The CDR3 nucleotides read TGCGCCAGCAGCTTTACTAACGGTGAGTCTGAAGCTTTCTTT.

This clone was picked up many times. This chain joins TRBV29-1 and TRBJ1-1, with D perhaps TRBD1 (6 bases). Germline V CDR1 and CDR2: SQVTM, ANQGSEA. The V gene lost 5 bases and the J gene lost 8 bases, with 18 bases spanning the gap. CDR3 length: 13 amino acids. This CDR3 is CSVYLTQGSEAFF. The CDR3 bases are TGCAGCGTTTATTTAACGCAGGGGTCCGAAGCTTTCTTT.